A selection of T cell receptor beta chains follows, all from one sample in a study of OX40 agonist ivuxolimab in advanced cancers. TCRdb's table, derived via immunoSEQ multiplex PCR, lists solely in-frame clones and lacks some. The sample lists 70,000 to 95,000 clones, about 83% occurring once. The material sequenced was CD4+ or CD8+ T cells sorted from blood, taken in a trial of the OX40 agonist ivuxolimab. These receptors were obtained from an adult with an advanced solid tumor such as melanoma, head and neck, liver or kidney cancer. CDR3s include the opening cysteine and the closing phenylalanine or tryptophan. Each record gives: CDR3 protein, CDR3 DNA, clone size, J gene, V gene, D gene. A D gene is named only where the DNA matches it firmly. Rows may omit the clone size; those that give it use once, few, many or a size class.

CDR3 protein: CATSRDRPGLGETQYF; CDR3 DNA: TGTGCCACCAGCAGAGATCGCCCAGGGTTAGGAGAGACCCAGTACTTC; clone size: NA; J gene: TRBJ2-5; V gene: TRBV15; D gene: NA
CDR3 protein: CASSQDHAGYTDTQYF; CDR3 DNA: TGCGCCAGCAGCCAAGATCATGCGGGGTACACAGATACGCAGTATTTT; clone size: NA; J gene: TRBJ2-3; V gene: TRBV4-3; D gene: NA
CDR3 protein: CASSEYGTGTLEAFF; CDR3 DNA: TGTGCCAGCAGTGAGTACGGGACAGGGACGCTTGAAGCTTTCTTT; clone size: NA; J gene: TRBJ1-1; V gene: TRBV25-1; D gene: TRBD1
CDR3 protein: CASSQLAGLEYEQYF; CDR3 DNA: TGCGCCAGCAGCCAACTAGCGGGCCTGGAGTACGAGCAGTACTTC; clone size: NA; J gene: TRBJ2-7; V gene: TRBV5-1; D gene: TRBD2
CDR3 protein: CASSFGPAGEQFF; CDR3 DNA: TGTGCCAGCAGCTTCGGTCCTGCGGGTGAGCAGTTCTTC; clone size: NA; J gene: TRBJ2-1; V gene: TRBV7-2; D gene: NA
CDR3 protein: CASSLGGGPYEQYF; CDR3 DNA: TGTGCCAGCAGCTTAGGTGGAGGGCCGTACGAGCAGTACTTC; clone size: NA; J gene: TRBJ2-7; V gene: TRBV7-2; D gene: NA
CDR3 protein: CAWRGGEGQPQHF; CDR3 DNA: TGTGCCTGGAGGGGGGGAGAGGGTCAGCCCCAGCATTTT; clone size: NA; J gene: TRBJ1-5; V gene: TRBV30; D gene: NA
CDR3 protein: CASNLYGYTF; CDR3 DNA: TGTGCCAGCAATCTATACGGCTACACCTTC; clone size: NA; J gene: TRBJ1-2; V gene: TRBV6-5; D gene: NA
CDR3 protein: CASSLRPSGASNTGELFF; CDR3 DNA: TGCGCCAGCAGCTTGAGGCCCAGCGGGGCTTCGAACACCGGAGAGCTGTTTTTT; clone size: NA; J gene: TRBJ2-2; V gene: TRBV5-1; D gene: TRBD2
CDR3 protein: CASSLEGGAYDTQYF; CDR3 DNA: TGCGCCAGCAGCTTGGAGGGGGGCGCATACGATACGCAGTATTTT; clone size: NA; J gene: TRBJ2-3; V gene: TRBV5-1; D gene: NA
CDR3 protein: CASSLGQGWPEAFF; CDR3 DNA: TGTGCCAGCTCACTAGGACAGGGTTGGCCTGAAGCTTTCTTT; clone size: NA; J gene: TRBJ1-1; V gene: TRBV18; D gene: TRBD1
CDR3 protein: CASSVATTRNNEQFF; CDR3 DNA: TGCGCCAGCAGTGTGGCCACAACACGAAACAATGAGCAGTTCTTC; clone size: NA; J gene: TRBJ2-1; V gene: TRBV5-1; D gene: NA
CDR3 protein: CASSDTSNEQFF; CDR3 DNA: TGTGCCAGCAGTGACACTAGCAATGAGCAGTTCTTC; clone size: NA; J gene: TRBJ2-1; V gene: TRBV6-4; D gene: NA
CDR3 protein: CASSVEPSRETQYF; CDR3 DNA: TGTGCCAGCAGCGTAGAACCCAGTCGGGAGACCCAGTACTTC; clone size: NA; J gene: TRBJ2-5; V gene: TRBV9; D gene: NA
CDR3 protein: CASSRAGTDTGELFF; CDR3 DNA: TGCGCCAGCAGCCGAGCCGGAACTGACACCGGGGAGCTGTTTTTT; clone size: NA; J gene: TRBJ2-2; V gene: TRBV4-3; D gene: NA
CDR3 protein: CASSSLGRASQETQYF; CDR3 DNA: TGCGCCAGCAGCTCCTTAGGCCGGGCCAGCCAAGAGACCCAGTACTTC; clone size: NA; J gene: TRBJ2-5; V gene: TRBV4-1; D gene: NA
CDR3 protein: CASSLESGTSFHNEQFF; CDR3 DNA: TGTGCCAGCAGCTTAGAATCCGGGACTAGTTTCCACAATGAGCAGTTCTTC; clone size: NA; J gene: TRBJ2-1; V gene: TRBV11-3; D gene: TRBD2
CDR3 protein: CASRGLAANEQFF; CDR3 DNA: TGTGCCAGCCGAGGACTAGCGGCTAATGAGCAGTTCTTC; clone size: NA; J gene: TRBJ2-1; V gene: TRBV7-9; D gene: TRBD2
CDR3 protein: CASSPGLALYEQFF; CDR3 DNA: TGCGCCAGCAGCCCGGGACTAGCTCTGTATGAGCAGTTCTTC; clone size: NA; J gene: TRBJ2-1; V gene: TRBV5-1; D gene: TRBD2
CDR3 protein: CASSSTLRYEQYF; CDR3 DNA: TGTGCCAGCAGTTCGACGCTCAGGTATGAGCAGTACTTC; clone size: NA; J gene: TRBJ2-7; V gene: TRBV28; D gene: NA
CDR3 protein: CASSLTPNVGNTGELFF; CDR3 DNA: TGTGCCAGCAGCTTAACCCCGAACGTTGGGAACACCGGGGAGCTGTTTTTT; clone size: NA; J gene: TRBJ2-2; V gene: TRBV7-3; D gene: NA
CDR3 protein: CASSSGGLTDTQYF; CDR3 DNA: TGTGCCAGCAGTAGCGGGGGCCTCACAGATACGCAGTATTTT; clone size: NA; J gene: TRBJ2-3; V gene: TRBV11-3; D gene: TRBD2
CDR3 protein: CAWYSTANYGYTF; CDR3 DNA: TGTGCCTGGTACTCGACAGCGAACTATGGCTACACCTTC; clone size: NA; J gene: TRBJ1-2; V gene: TRBV30; D gene: NA
CDR3 protein: CAWREGGGNTIYF; CDR3 DNA: TGTGCCTGGCGCGAGGGTGGAGGAAACACCATATATTTT; clone size: NA; J gene: TRBJ1-3; V gene: TRBV30; D gene: NA
CDR3 protein: CASSRGTGGLMNTEAFF; CDR3 DNA: TGTGCCAGCAGCCGAGGGACAGGGGGGTTAATGAACACTGAAGCTTTCTTT; clone size: NA; J gene: TRBJ1-1; V gene: TRBV5-4; D gene: TRBD1
CDR3 protein: CASSLDSSPAYEQYF; CDR3 DNA: TGTGCCAGCAGCTTAGATTCCAGCCCCGCCTACGAGCAGTACTTC; clone size: NA; J gene: TRBJ2-7; V gene: TRBV7-9; D gene: NA
CDR3 protein: CASSLPDPGGTFETQYF; CDR3 DNA: TGTGCCAGCAGCCTCCCGGACCCGGGGGGGACTTTCGAGACCCAGTACTTC; clone size: NA; J gene: TRBJ2-5; V gene: TRBV21-1; D gene: NA
CDR3 protein: CASSERAGDTEAFF; CDR3 DNA: TGTGCCAGCAGTGAGAGGGCGGGCGACACTGAAGCTTTCTTT; clone size: few; J gene: TRBJ1-1; V gene: TRBV6-1; D gene: NA
CDR3 protein: CASARGGNTDTQYF; CDR3 DNA: TGTGCCAGCGCCAGGGGGGGGAACACAGATACGCAGTATTTT; clone size: NA; J gene: TRBJ2-3; V gene: TRBV11-3; D gene: NA
CDR3 protein: CSVAQIAGETQYF; CDR3 DNA: TGCAGCGTTGCACAAATTGCGGGGGAGACCCAGTACTTC; clone size: NA; J gene: TRBJ2-5; V gene: TRBV29-1; D gene: NA
CDR3 protein: CASGGTQNTGELFF; CDR3 DNA: TGTGCCAGCGGAGGGACTCAGAACACCGGGGAGCTGTTTTTT; clone size: NA; J gene: TRBJ2-2; V gene: TRBV2; D gene: NA
CDR3 protein: CAWSDTGGNYGYTF; CDR3 DNA: TGTGCCTGGAGTGATACAGGGGGGAACTATGGCTACACCTTC; clone size: NA; J gene: TRBJ1-2; V gene: TRBV30; D gene: TRBD1
CDR3 protein: CASSLATDTQYF; CDR3 DNA: TGTGCCAGCAGCTTAGCCACAGATACGCAGTATTTT; clone size: NA; J gene: TRBJ2-3; V gene: TRBV7-9; D gene: NA
CDR3 protein: CASSLGSVNSGELFF; CDR3 DNA: TGTGCCAGCAGCTTAGGGTCAGTGAACAGCGGGGAGCTGTTTTTT; clone size: NA; J gene: TRBJ2-2; V gene: TRBV7-2; D gene: NA
CDR3 protein: CASSLLPQEGEQFF; CDR3 DNA: TGCGCCAGCAGCTTGTTGCCTCAGGAGGGTGAGCAGTTCTTC; clone size: NA; J gene: TRBJ2-1; V gene: TRBV5-1; D gene: NA
CDR3 protein: CASSLADPRDNEQFF; CDR3 DNA: TGCGCCAGCAGCTTGGCTGACCCCCGGGACAATGAGCAGTTCTTC; clone size: once; J gene: TRBJ2-1; V gene: TRBV5-1; D gene: NA
CDR3 protein: CASRSGTSGGSTDTQYF; CDR3 DNA: TGCGCCAGCAGGTCCGGGACTAGCGGGGGGAGCACAGATACGCAGTATTTT; clone size: few; J gene: TRBJ2-3; V gene: TRBV10-1; D gene: TRBD2
CDR3 protein: CASSPPGDTEAFF; CDR3 DNA: TGTGCCAGCTCACCCCCCGGGGACACTGAAGCTTTCTTT; clone size: NA; J gene: TRBJ1-1; V gene: TRBV18; D gene: NA
CDR3 protein: CASSSAGASYNEQFF; CDR3 DNA: TGTGCCAGCAGCAGCGCGGGGGCCTCCTACAATGAGCAGTTCTTC; clone size: NA; J gene: TRBJ2-1; V gene: TRBV5-5; D gene: NA
CDR3 protein: CASSLVSGANVLTF; CDR3 DNA: TGTGCCAGCAGCTTAGTCTCTGGGGCCAACGTCCTGACTTTC; clone size: NA; J gene: TRBJ2-6; V gene: TRBV11-3; D gene: NA
CDR3 protein: CAISVRGQRDEQYF; CDR3 DNA: TGTGCCATCAGTGTCCGGGGACAGCGTGACGAGCAGTACTTC; clone size: NA; J gene: TRBJ2-7; V gene: TRBV10-3; D gene: TRBD1
CDR3 protein: CASSPRLTSSYEQYF; CDR3 DNA: TGTGCCAGCAGCCCCAGACTTACGAGCTCCTACGAGCAGTACTTC; clone size: NA; J gene: TRBJ2-7; V gene: TRBV7-2; D gene: NA
CDR3 protein: CASSLRREGAGELFF; CDR3 DNA: TGTGCCAGCAGCCTACGGAGGGAGGGAGCCGGGGAGCTGTTTTTT; clone size: once; J gene: TRBJ2-2; V gene: TRBV7-2; D gene: TRBD2
CDR3 protein: CAWRGRWGNSPLHF; CDR3 DNA: TGTGCCTGGAGGGGCAGGTGGGGGAATTCACCCCTCCACTTT; clone size: NA; J gene: TRBJ1-6; V gene: TRBV30; D gene: NA